This note documents a single TCR beta chain sequence. No antigen is known for it. This sample is drawn from a study of cytomegalovirus exposure and HLA in healthy donors. Study-level findings and limits: Presence/absence analysis assumed near-uniform sequencing depth across donors. Reportedly, TCR beta sequences accurately predicted HLA-A and HLA-B alleles in most subjects. Among TCR beta chains of equal frequency, HLA-associated ones were more clonally expanded in a later analysis. Cytomegalovirus status was reportedly diagnosed by the classifier with high specificity and sensitivity.

Losses at the gene ends were 5 bases for V and 4 bases for J; bases not matched to a gene: 4. The CDR3 covers 15 residues. From germline, CDR1 is SEHNR and CDR2 FQNEAQ (reference sequence). A multiplex PCR was run with 60 Vbeta primers and 13 Jbeta primers. Produced via immunoSEQ multiplex PCR; TCRdb's table is partial and in-frame only. The sample has 110,000 to 150,000 clones, around 75% seen once. Sequences were obtained from PBMCs. The chain combines TRBV7-9 with TRBJ2-7; 14 bases are shared with TRBD2. This clonotype was sampled from a man aged 30 to 45 in good health and CMV-seronegative. As DNA, the CDR3 is TGTGCCAGCAGCCGCGGGACTAGCGGGAGATACGAGCAGTACTTC. This gives the protein CASSRGTSGRYEQYF.